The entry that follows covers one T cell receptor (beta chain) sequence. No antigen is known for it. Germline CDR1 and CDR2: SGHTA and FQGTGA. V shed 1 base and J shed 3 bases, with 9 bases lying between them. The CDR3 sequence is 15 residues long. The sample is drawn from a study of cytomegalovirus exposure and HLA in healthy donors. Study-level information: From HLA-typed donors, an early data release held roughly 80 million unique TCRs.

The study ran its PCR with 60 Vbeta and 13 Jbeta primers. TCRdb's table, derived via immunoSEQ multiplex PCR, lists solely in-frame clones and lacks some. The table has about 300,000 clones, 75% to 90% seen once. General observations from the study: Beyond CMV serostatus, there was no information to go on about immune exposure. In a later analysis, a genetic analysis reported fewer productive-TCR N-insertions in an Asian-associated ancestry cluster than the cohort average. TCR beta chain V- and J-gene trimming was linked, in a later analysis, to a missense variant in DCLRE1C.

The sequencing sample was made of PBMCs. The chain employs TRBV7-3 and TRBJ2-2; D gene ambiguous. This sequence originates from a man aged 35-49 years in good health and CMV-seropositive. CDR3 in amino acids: CASSLINSDTGELFF. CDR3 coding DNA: TGTGCCAGCAGCTTAATCAACTCGGACACCGGGGAGCTGTTTTTT.